One sample yielded the 23 T cell receptor beta chains listed below, sequenced in a study of T cell responses to AZD1222 COVID-19 vaccine. Profiled with immunoSEQ multiplex PCR; TCRdb holds only in-frame clones, not every one. In the table there are 60,000 to 70,000 clones, 85% of which are singletons. The sequencing here drew on peripheral blood, taken on day 0 of AZD1222 vaccination. Receptors originate from an adult in good health.

The rearrangement links TRBV3-1 (or the pseudogene TRBV3-2) to TRBJ1-1; D unresolved. From germline, CDR1 is LGHDT and CDR2 YNNKEL (reference sequence). There are 15 residues in the CDR3. V was shortened by 7 bases and J by 4 bases, with 19 bases between the two germline ends. CDR3 sequence reads: CASNSRGVKSTEAFF. The DNA of the CDR3 is TGTGCCAGCAACTCACGTGGGGTCAAGAGCACTGAAGCTTTCTTT.

Only a few counts were recorded for this clone. This rearrangement joins TRBV10-1 to TRBJ1-1; no clear D gene. Germline V gives CDR1 WNHNN, CDR2 SYGVQD (reference sequence). V lost 0 bases, J lost 8 bases, and 10 bases lay in between. The CDR3 runs 13 residues. The CDR3 DNA is TGCGCCAGCAGTGAGTCGGGCAAGACAGAAGCTTTCTTT. As protein: CASSESGKTEAFF.

With respect to this clone: A junction boundary mismatches the germline segment, possibly from a read error. The chain uses TRBV7-8 and TRBJ1-2; D gene ambiguous. CDR1 is SGHVS and CDR2 is FQNEAQ in the germline V gene. CDR3 length equals 12 residues. CDR3 in DNA: TGTGCCAGCAGCTTAGGCGCCACGGGGTCCCACTTC. It encodes CASSLGATGSHF. Full variable domain (missing parts from reference TRBV7-8 and TRBJ1-2): GAGVSQSPRYKVAKRGQDVALRCDPISGHVSLFWYQQALGQGPEFLTYFQNEAQLDKSGLPSDRFFAERPEGSVSTLKIQRTQQEDSAVYLCASSLGATGSHFGSGTRLTVV.

J is TRBJ1-3 and V is TRBV6-5, with TRBD1 as a possible D gene (5 bases). CDR1 and CDR2 from the germline V gene are MNHEY and SVGAGI. The CDR3 runs to 13 residues. The germline V and J ends were trimmed by 6 bases and 1 base, with 7 bases remaining between them. The CDR3 coding sequence is TGTGCCAGCAGACCAGGGTCTGGAAACACCATATATTTT. As protein: CASRPGSGNTIYF.

V gene TRBV6-1 combines with J gene TRBJ1-1; D is perhaps TRBD1 (6 bases). The CDR3 contains 16 residues. The germline V gene has CDR1 MNHNS and CDR2 SASEGT. Trimming removed 2 bases at V and 5 bases at J, with 18 bases between. CDR3 in amino acids: CASSEYRGLRGTEAFF. Here the CDR3 DNA reads TGTGCCAGCAGTGAATACAGAGGACTAAGGGGGACTGAAGCTTTCTTT.

The V gene is TRBV6-6, the J gene TRBJ1-1, with TRBD1 as a possible D gene (5 bases). Trimming shortened V by 2 bases and J by 7 bases, and 11 bases separated the two germline ends. The CDR3 totals 13 residues. Germline-derived CDR1 and CDR2 are MNHNY and SVGAGI (reference sequence). The CDR3 sequence is CASSYGAVGEAFF. The CDR3, as DNA: TGTGCCAGCAGTTACGGGGCAGTAGGTGAAGCTTTCTTT.

V and J are TRBV29-1 and TRBJ2-1; 10 bases are a match to TRBD1. The CDR3 is 14 amino acids. The germline CDR1 and CDR2 sequences are SQVTM and ANQGSEA. The trim removed 4 bases at V and 4 bases at J, leaving 4 bases unmatched. The CDR3 protein is CSVAPGQGYNEQFF. The CDR3 region has the DNA TGCAGCGTTGCCCCGGGACAGGGGTACAATGAGCAGTTCTTC.

The rearrangement uses TRBV29-1 and TRBJ2-7; maybe TRBD2 (6 bases). In germline, CDR1 is SQVTM, CDR2 ANQGSEA. The length of the CDR3 is 15 residues. V was cut by 5 bases and J by 1 base, with 18 bases left in between. CDR3 DNA sequence: TGCAGCGTTCTGAAACTTGCGGGGAGGTCCTACGAGCAGTACTTC. Amino acid sequence: CSVLKLAGRSYEQYF.

The chain carries TRBV5-1 and TRBJ2-7; tentatively, D is TRBD1 (5 bases). Trimming took off 0 bases at V and 5 bases at J, with 12 bases between the two ends. The germline CDR1 and CDR2 sequences are SGHRS and YFSETQ. The CDR3 is 14 amino acids. Here the CDR3 reads CASSLGQPPNEQYF. DNA of the CDR3: TGCGCCAGCAGCTTGGGACAGCCTCCTAACGAGCAGTACTTC.

This sequence joins TRBV5-1 and TRBJ1-2; 7 positions agree with TRBD1. The germline V gene encodes CDR1 SGHRS and CDR2 YFSETQ. V lost 4 bases, J lost 8 bases, and 8 bases stayed unmatched. This CDR3 contains 13 residues. The CDR3 coding sequence is TGCGCCAGCAGCCGGGACAGTCTGGGCGGCTACACCTTC. Amino acid sequence: CASSRDSLGGYTF.

V is TRBV19 and J is TRBJ1-1; TRBD1 matches 7 bases. V lost 5 bases to trimming and J lost 5 bases; unmatched junction nucleotides: 5. The CDR3 loop spans 13 amino acids. The germline gives CDR1 LNHDA, CDR2 SQIVND (reference sequence). CDR3 sequence (DNA): TGTGCCAGTAGTGCATACAGGGGTACTGAAGCTTTCTTT. Its translation is CASSAYRGTEAFF.

The chain is built from TRBV6-5 and TRBJ1-2, with D unresolved. Between the trimmed V and J ends, which lost 8 bases and 7 bases, there was a span of 20 bases. CDR3 size: 14 residues. Germline V gives CDR1 MNHEY, CDR2 SVGAGI. The DNA for the CDR3 is TGTGCCAGCCAAGAAGCCCCGGTTATGGGTGGCTACACCTTC. Residues: CASQEAPVMGGYTF.

J is TRBJ2-5 and V is TRBV7-2; no clear D. Germline CDR1 reads SGHTA; CDR2 reads FQGNSA. The germline V and J ends were trimmed by 1 base and 5 bases, with 8 bases remaining between them. CDR3 length: 13 residues. CDR3 amino acids: CASSLGGRETQYF. The CDR3 region has the DNA TGTGCCAGCAGCTTAGGCGGTAGGGAGACCCAGTACTTC.

The V gene is TRBV27, the J gene TRBJ2-2; TRBD2 agrees at 8 bases. Germline V CDR1 and CDR2: MNHEY, SMNVEV (reference sequence). The CDR3 consists of 14 residues. Losses at the gene ends were 2 bases for V and 7 bases for J; bases not matched to a gene: 3. The CDR3 sequence: CASSLAGGNGELFF. CDR3 bases: TGTGCCAGCAGTTTAGCGGGGGGAAACGGGGAGCTGTTTTTT.

The chain carries TRBV18 and TRBJ2-7; D unresolved. The V end lost 2 bases, the J end lost 6 bases, and 8 bases lay between the germline ends. This CDR3 is 12 amino acids long. CDR1 KGHSH and CDR2 LQKENI come from the germline V gene. The CDR3 DNA reads as TGTGCCAGCTCACCAAACAGCTTCGAGCAGTACTTC. As protein: CASSPNSFEQYF.

The rearrangement joins TRBV5-6 to TRBJ2-7; D is unclear. The CDR3 length is 14 residues. The germline V gene encodes CDR1 SGHDT and CDR2 YYEEEE. Trimming left V 2 bases short and J 0 bases short, with 9 bases between. The CDR3 bases are TGTGCCAGCAGCTTCTACCCTAGCTCCTACGAGCAGTACTTC. Protein: CASSFYPSSYEQYF.

J is TRBJ1-5 and V is TRBV19, with 10 bases matching TRBD1. From germline, CDR1 is LNHDA and CDR2 SQIVND (reference sequence). The CDR3 totals 15 residues. V was pared by 5 bases and J by 4 bases, with 5 bases of the junction left unmatched. The CDR3 loop reads CASSLGTGANQPQHF. The CDR3 nucleotides are TGTGCCAGTAGTCTTGGGACAGGGGCAAATCAGCCCCAGCATTTT.

In nucleotides, the CDR3 is TGCAGCGTTGGGGCAGATACGCAGTATTTT. Encoded protein: CSVGADTQYF. The J gene is TRBJ2-3, the V gene TRBV29-1, with no clear D. The CDR3 covers 10 residues. V lost 4 bases to trimming and J lost 4 bases, with 3 bases between them. Looked up from germline, CDR1 is SQVTM and CDR2 is ANQGSEA.

The CDR3, as DNA: TGCGCCAGCAGCTTGGTTCTTGGGAGCTCCTACAATGAGCAGTTCTTC. Translated: CASSLVLGSSYNEQFF. The chain carries TRBV5-1 and TRBJ2-1, with D perhaps TRBD2 (5 bases). The CDR3 totals 16 residues. V dropped 0 bases and J dropped 0 bases, with 10 bases sitting between them. Germline V lookup: CDR1 SGHRS, CDR2 YFSETQ.

The chain recombines TRBV7-2 with TRBJ2-7; 9 bases align to TRBD2. Losses at the gene ends were 5 bases for V and 6 bases for J; bases not matched to a gene: 8. Germline V lookup: CDR1 SGHTA, CDR2 FQGNSA. The CDR3 runs 14 residues. CDR3 DNA sequence: TGTGCCAGCAGCCCCTCCGGGACTAGCCCCGAGCAGTACTTC. The encoded protein is CASSPSGTSPEQYF.

The chain combines TRBV5-1 with TRBJ1-3; TRBD1 might be the D (6 bases). CDR1 SGHRS and CDR2 YFSETQ come from the germline V gene. This CDR3 is built from 16 residues. Deletions cut 0 bases from V and 0 bases from J, with 10 bases between. The CDR3 loop reads CASSLAQGFSGNTIYF. In DNA, the CDR3 is TGCGCCAGCAGCTTGGCCCAGGGGTTCTCTGGAAACACCATATATTTT.

Concerning this clone: The junction differs from germline at one of its ends, possibly a read error. The V call is TRBV7-7, the J call TRBJ2-5; tentative D call: TRBD2 (6 bases). The CDR3 is made up of 13 amino acids. Germline V CDR1 and CDR2: SSHAT, FNYEAQ (reference sequence). In DNA form, the CDR3 reads TGTGCTAGCAGCACCGGGAGTACGGAGACCCAGTACTTC. Amino acids: CASSTGSTETQYF.

The chain carries TRBV12-5 and TRBJ2-5, with TRBD2 matching 10 bases. Per germline, CDR1 LGHNT and CDR2 FRNRAP. The CDR3 runs 16 residues. With V trimmed by 5 bases and J by 1 base, 7 bases remained unmatched. In DNA form, the CDR3 reads TGTGCTAGTGGTCCCCAGCGGGGGGGCGTCCAAGAGACCCAGTACTTC. Translation: CASGPQRGGVQETQYF.